This TCR beta chain was identified during a study of blood T cell repertoires in COVID-19. The length of the CDR3 is 17 residues. From germline, CDR1 is MDHEN and CDR2 SYDVKM. J lost 1 base, V lost 7 bases, and 13 bases had no gene match. Method: immunoSEQ multiplex PCR; TCRdb's copy keeps in-frame clones and lacks some. The table shows under 95,000 clones, with about 90% occurring only once. Sequenced input: peripheral blood. The chain links TRBV28 to TRBJ1-2; 9 bases are a match to TRBD1. This receptor was obtained from a man older than 75 in a cohort sampled during active COVID-19. CDR3 coding DNA: TGTGCCAGCACCCCGAGGACAGGGGAAAACGGTAACTATGGCTACACCTTC. It yields the protein CASTPRTGENGNYGYTF.